Sequencing of this T cell receptor (beta chain) was carried out in a study of T-cell memory formation after mild COVID-19. The CDR3 sequence is 17 residues long. Looked up from germline, CDR1 is SGHTA and CDR2 is FQGNSA. Trimming stripped 5 bases from V and 4 bases from J, with 20 bases between. Remarks on this clonotype: Its antigen is unidentified.

Study results and limitations: Still unconfirmed is whether the second-wave clones peaking on day 37 recognized SARS-CoV-2.

From the 5' RACE reads, TCRdb called clonotypes with MiXCR, one entry per CDR3 protein. The sample consists of some 180,000 distinct CDR3 sequences, over 10% of them appearing once. The source is a man younger than 35 who had mild COVID-19 (a few samples of this study predate the infection). Cell type and time point are not known. The specimen sequenced was PBMCs or a T cell subset sorted from them (not recorded which). V usage is TRBV7-2 and J usage is TRBJ2-2; D is perhaps TRBD2 (7 bases). In nucleotides, the CDR3 is TGTGCCAGCAGCCGCCGTTCGGGGGGCGGAGCCACCGGGGAGCTGTTTTTT. Translation gives CASSRRSGGGATGELFF. Variable domain in full (rest from reference TRBV7-2 and TRBJ2-2): GAGVSQSPSNKVTEKGKDVELRCDPISGHTALYWYRQSLGQGLEFLIYFQGNSAPDKSGLPSDRFSAERTGGSVSTLTIQRTQQEDSAVYLCASSRRSGGGATGELFFGEGSRLTVL.